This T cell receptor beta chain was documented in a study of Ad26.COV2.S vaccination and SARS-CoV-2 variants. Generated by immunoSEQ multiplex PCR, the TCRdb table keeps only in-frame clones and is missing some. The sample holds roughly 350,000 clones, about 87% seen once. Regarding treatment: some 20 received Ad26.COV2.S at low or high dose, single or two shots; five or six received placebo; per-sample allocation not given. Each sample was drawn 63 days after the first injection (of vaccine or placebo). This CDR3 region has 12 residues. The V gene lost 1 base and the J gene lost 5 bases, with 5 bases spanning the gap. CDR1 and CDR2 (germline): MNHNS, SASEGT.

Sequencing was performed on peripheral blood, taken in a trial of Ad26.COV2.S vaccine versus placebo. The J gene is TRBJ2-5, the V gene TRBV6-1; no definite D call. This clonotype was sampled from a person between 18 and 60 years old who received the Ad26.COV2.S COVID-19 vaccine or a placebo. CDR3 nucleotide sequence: TGTGCCAGCAGTGAAGTTTCGGAGACCCAGTACTTC. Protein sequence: CASSEVSETQYF.